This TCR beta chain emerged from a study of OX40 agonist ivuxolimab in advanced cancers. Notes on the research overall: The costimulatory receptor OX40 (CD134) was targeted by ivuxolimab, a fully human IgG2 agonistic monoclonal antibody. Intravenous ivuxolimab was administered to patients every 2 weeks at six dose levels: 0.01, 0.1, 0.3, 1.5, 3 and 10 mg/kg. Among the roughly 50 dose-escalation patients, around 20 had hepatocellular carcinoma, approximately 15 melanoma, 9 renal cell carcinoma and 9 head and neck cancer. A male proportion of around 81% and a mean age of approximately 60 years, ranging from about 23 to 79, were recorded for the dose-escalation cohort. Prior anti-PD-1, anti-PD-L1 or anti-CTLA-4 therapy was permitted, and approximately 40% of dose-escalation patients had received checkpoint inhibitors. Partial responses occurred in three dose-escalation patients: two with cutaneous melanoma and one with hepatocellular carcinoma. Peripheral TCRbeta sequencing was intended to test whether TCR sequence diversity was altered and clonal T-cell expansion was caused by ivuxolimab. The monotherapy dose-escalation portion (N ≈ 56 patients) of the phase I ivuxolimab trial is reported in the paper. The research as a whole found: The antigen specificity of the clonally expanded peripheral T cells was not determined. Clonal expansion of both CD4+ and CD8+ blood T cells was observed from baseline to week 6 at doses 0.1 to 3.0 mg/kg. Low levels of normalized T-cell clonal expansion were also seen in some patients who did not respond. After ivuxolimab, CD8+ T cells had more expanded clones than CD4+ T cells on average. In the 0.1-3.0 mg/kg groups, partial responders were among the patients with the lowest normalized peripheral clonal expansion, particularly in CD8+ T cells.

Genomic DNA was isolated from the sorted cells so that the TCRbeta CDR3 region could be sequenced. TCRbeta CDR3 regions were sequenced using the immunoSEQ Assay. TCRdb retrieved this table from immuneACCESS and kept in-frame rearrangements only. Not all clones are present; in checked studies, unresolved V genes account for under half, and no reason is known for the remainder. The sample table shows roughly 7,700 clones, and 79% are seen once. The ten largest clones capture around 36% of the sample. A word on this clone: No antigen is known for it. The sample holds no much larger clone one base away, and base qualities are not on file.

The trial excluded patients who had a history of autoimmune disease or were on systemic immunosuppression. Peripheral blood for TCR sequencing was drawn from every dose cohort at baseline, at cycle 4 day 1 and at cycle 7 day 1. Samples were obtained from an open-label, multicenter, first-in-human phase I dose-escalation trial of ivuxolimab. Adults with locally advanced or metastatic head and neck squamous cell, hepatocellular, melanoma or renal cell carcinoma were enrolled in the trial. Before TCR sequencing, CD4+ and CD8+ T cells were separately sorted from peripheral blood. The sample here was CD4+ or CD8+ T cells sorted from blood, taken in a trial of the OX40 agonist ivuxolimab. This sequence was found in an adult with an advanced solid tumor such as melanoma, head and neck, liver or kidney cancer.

The CDR3 reads CASSVAAGSYEQYF. The sequenced DNA: TGTGCCAGCAGCGTAGCGGCTGGCTCCTACGAGCAGTACTTC. The chain employs TRBV9 and TRBJ2-7, with the D gene call left open. V is shortened by 0 bases, J by 0 bases, and the region joining them spans 7 bases. The CDR3 sequence holds 14 residues, the cysteine and phenylalanine included. Only the CDR3 DNA stays, 42 bases, in frame from base 1. CDR1 and CDR2, looked up from the germline V gene, are SGDLS and YYNGEE.